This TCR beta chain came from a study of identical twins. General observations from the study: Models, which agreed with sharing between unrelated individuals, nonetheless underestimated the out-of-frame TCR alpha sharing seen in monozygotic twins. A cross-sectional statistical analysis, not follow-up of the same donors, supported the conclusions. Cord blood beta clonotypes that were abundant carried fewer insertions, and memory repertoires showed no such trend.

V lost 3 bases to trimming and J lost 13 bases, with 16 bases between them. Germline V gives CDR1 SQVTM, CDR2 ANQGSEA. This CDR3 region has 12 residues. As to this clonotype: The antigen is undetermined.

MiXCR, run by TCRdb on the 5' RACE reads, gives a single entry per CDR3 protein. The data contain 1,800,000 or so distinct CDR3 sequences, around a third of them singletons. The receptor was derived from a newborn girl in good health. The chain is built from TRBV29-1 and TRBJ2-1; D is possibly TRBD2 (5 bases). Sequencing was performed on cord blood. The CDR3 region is CSVDRREETQFF. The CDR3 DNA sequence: TGCAGCGTTGACAGACGGGAAGAGACCCAGTTCTTC.